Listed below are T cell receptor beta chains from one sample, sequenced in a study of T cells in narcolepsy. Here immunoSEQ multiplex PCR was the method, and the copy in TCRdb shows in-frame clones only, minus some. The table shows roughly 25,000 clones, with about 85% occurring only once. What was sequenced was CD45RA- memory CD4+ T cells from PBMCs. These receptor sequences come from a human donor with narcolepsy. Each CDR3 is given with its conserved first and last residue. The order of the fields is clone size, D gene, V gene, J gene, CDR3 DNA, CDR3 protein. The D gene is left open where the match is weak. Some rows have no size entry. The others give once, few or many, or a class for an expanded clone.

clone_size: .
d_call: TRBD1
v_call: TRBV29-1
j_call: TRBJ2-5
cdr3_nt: TGCAGCGTTGAGGGACAGGGGAAGTGGACCCAGTACTTC
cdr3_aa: CSVEGQGKWTQYF

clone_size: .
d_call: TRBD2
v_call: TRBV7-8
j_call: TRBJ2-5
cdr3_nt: TGTGCCAGTGCCCCACCGCGGGAGTACCAAGAGACCCAGTACTTC
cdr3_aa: CASAPPREYQETQYF

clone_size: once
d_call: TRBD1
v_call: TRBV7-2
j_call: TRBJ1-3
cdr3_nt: TGTGCCAGCAGCTTAGGGTACAGGGGGTCTGGAAACACCATATATTTT
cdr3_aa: CASSLGYRGSGNTIYF

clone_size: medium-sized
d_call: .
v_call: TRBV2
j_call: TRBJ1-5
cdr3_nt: TGTGCCAGCAGTGAGAGCAGGTCGGATCAGCCCCAGCATTTT
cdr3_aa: CASSESRSDQPQHF

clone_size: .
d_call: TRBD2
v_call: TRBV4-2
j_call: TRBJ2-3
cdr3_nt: TGTGCCAGCAGCCAACGGCTAGCGGGAGGCGGAGATACGCAGTATTTT
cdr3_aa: CASSQRLAGGGDTQYF

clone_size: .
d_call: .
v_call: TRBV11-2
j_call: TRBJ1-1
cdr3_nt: TGTGCCAGCAGCTTAATAGGGGACATAAACACTGAAGCTTTCTTT
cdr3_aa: CASSLIGDINTEAFF

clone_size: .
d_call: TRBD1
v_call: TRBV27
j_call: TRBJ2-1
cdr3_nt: TGTGCCAGCAGCACAGGACAGGGGGCAATTTTCCGGTCATACAATGAGCAGTTCTTC
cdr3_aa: CASSTGQGAIFRSYNEQFF

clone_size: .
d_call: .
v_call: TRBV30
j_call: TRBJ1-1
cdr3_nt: TGTGCCTGGAGTGTACAAAACCTGGGGAGGGCTTTCTTT
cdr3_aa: CAWSVQNLGRAFF

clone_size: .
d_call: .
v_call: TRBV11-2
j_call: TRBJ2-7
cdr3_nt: TGTGCCAGCAGCTCACGGGTTACTTCCTACGAGCAGTACTTC
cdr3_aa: CASSSRVTSYEQYF

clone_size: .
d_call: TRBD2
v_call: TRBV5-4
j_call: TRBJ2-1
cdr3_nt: TGTGCCAGCAGCTCCCCGGGACTAGTGGGGGATGAGCAGTTCTTC
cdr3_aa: CASSSPGLVGDEQFF

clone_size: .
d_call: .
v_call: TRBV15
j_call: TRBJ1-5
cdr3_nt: TGTGCCACCAGCAGAGAGGGCAGGAGCAATCAGCCCCAGCATTTT
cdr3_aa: CATSREGRSNQPQHF

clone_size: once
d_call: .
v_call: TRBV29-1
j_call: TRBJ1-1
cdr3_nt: TGCAGCGTTGAAGATTCGGGGGATGAAGCTTTCTTT
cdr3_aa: CSVEDSGDEAFF

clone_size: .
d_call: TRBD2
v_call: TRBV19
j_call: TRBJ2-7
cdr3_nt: TGTGCCAGTAGTATTCGGCGGGGCCTCGGGACTAGGGGCTACGAGCAGTACTTC
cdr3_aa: CASSIRRGLGTRGYEQYF

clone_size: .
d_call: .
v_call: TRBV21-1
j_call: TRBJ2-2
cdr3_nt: TGTGCCAGCAGCAAAGTCAACAGCACCGGGGAGCTGTTTTTT
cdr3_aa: CASSKVNSTGELFF

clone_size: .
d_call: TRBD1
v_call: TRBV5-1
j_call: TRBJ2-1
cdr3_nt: TGCGCCAGCAGCGGAGGGACAGGCGTTTTCAATGAGCAGTTCTTC
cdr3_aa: CASSGGTGVFNEQFF

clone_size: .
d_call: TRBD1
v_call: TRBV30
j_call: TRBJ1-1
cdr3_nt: TGTGCCTGGAGCCTCTGGGGGACAGAGGACACTGAAGCTTTCTTT
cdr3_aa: CAWSLWGTEDTEAFF

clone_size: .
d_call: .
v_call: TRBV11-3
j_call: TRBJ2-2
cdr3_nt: TGTGCCAGCAGCTTAGGTTCAGGGGCCAGGAACACCGGGGAGCTGTTTTTT
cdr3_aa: CASSLGSGARNTGELFF

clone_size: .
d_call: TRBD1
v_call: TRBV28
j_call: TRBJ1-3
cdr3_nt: TGTGCCAGCAGTTCTCTTCCCCAGGGGGCTTTTGGAAACACCATATATTTT
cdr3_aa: CASSSLPQGAFGNTIYF

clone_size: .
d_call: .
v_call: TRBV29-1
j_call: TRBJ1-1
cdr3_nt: TGCAGCGTTTCGTCAGGGCACACTGAAGCTTTCTTT
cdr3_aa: CSVSSGHTEAFF

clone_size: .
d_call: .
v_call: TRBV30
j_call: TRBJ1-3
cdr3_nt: TGTGCCTGGAGTGTAGGGGGTAGGACTGGAAACACCATATATTTT
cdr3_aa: CAWSVGGRTGNTIYF

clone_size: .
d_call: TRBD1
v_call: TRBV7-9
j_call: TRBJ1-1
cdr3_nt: TGTGCCAGCAGCCGAACGACAGGGCTGGGGAACACTGAAGCTTTCTTT
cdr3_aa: CASSRTTGLGNTEAFF

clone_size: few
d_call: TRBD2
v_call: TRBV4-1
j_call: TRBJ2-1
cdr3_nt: TGCGCCAGCAGCCCCCTCAGCGGGATACACAATGAGCAGTTCTTC
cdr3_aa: CASSPLSGIHNEQFF

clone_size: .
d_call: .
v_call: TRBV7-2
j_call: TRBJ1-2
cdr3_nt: TGTGCCAGCAGCCAAGGGAGGGTTACCCTCTATGGCTACACCTTC
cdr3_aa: CASSQGRVTLYGYTF

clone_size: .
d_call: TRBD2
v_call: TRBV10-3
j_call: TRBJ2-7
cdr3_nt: TGTGCCATCAGTGTGGCTAGCGGGCCCTTGAGGTCCTACGAGCAGTACTTC
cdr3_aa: CAISVASGPLRSYEQYF

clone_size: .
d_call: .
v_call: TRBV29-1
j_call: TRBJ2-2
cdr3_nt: TGCAGCGTTGGGAAACGGGAACCCGGGGAGCTGTTTTTT
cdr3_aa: CSVGKREPGELFF

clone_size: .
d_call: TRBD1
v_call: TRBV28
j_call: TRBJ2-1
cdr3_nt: TGTGCCAGCAGTTCCCCCCGAGGCAACAGGGGGCAAGAACAGTTCTTC
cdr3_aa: CASSSPRGNRGQEQFF